The clone carrying this TCR beta chain was seen only once. Here immunoSEQ multiplex PCR was the method, and the copy in TCRdb shows in-frame clones only, minus some. The table includes approximately 400,000 clones, about four fifths detected once. This sample was taken from a study of blood T cell repertoires in COVID-19. Study in general: In each case, the material was cDNA or gDNA derived from T cells, B-cell-depleted T cells, or PBMCs.

Germline V gives CDR1 MNHEY, CDR2 SMNVEV (reference sequence). The CDR3 is made up of 17 amino acids. V gave up 6 bases and J gave up 0 bases, with 17 bases separating them. Specimen: PBMCs or T cells enriched from blood (not recorded which). The TCR originated in a woman in her forties or fifties who had recovered from COVID-19. V gene TRBV27 combines with J gene TRBJ1-4; tentatively, D is TRBD1 (5 bases). The CDR3 protein is CASRMAGTGATNEKLFF. CDR3 nucleotides: TGTGCCAGCAGGATGGCCGGTACGGGGGCAACTAATGAAAAACTGTTTTTT. Looking up the rest from reference TRBV27 and TRBJ1-4 gives the full variable domain: EAQVTQNPRYLITVTGKKLTVTCSQNMNHEYMSWYRQDPGLGLRQIYYSMNVEVTDKGDVPEGYKVSRKEKRNFPLILESPSPNQTSLYFCASRMAGTGATNEKLFFGSGTQLSVL.